Presented here are 13 T cell receptor beta chains from one specimen sequenced in a study of shared clonotypes between healthy human individuals. Data came from immunoSEQ multiplex PCR; TCRdb stores just in-frame clones and leaves some out. The sample lists about 2 million clones, approximately 94% occurring once. Positive CCR7 selection of CD45RO-negative cells yielded the naive CD8 cells, and terminally differentiated effector memory CD45RA+ cells were excluded. The specimen sequenced was naive CD8+ T cells sorted from blood. Receptor source: a man between 18 and 29 years old in good health.

Notes on this clone: Additional DNA sequences in this sample encode the identical CDR3. This rearrangement joins TRBV27 to TRBJ1-5; the D is unclear. CDR3 length: 14 amino acids. CDR1 is MNHEY and CDR2 is SMNVEV in the germline V gene (reference sequence). Trimming shortened V by 3 bases and J by 0 bases, and 6 bases separated the two germline ends. The CDR3 DNA reads TGTGCCAGCAGTTTTGGGGTTAGCAATCAGCCCCAGCATTTT. This encodes CASSFGVSNQPQHF.

A remark on this clone: The same CDR3 also results from other DNA sequences found in this sample. The chain recombines TRBV5-4 with TRBJ1-5, with 8 bases lining up with TRBD1. With 4 bases clipped from V and 4 bases from J, the junction kept 7 bases outside the gene matches. Germline assignment: CDR1 SGHNT and CDR2 YYREEE (reference sequence). CDR3 size: 15 residues. The CDR3 region has the DNA TGTGCCAGCAGCCCCGACAGGGGAGAAAATCAGCCCCAGCATTTT. Residues: CASSPDRGENQPQHF.

The chain joins TRBV28 to TRBJ2-7, with 8 bases that match TRBD2. Germline V lookup: CDR1 MDHEN, CDR2 SYDVKM. The CDR3 consists of 17 residues. V shed 3 bases and J 5 bases; nucleotides not matched to a gene: 15. The CDR3 protein is CASSFPLLGGAVNEQYF. The CDR3 nucleotides are TGTGCCAGCAGTTTCCCCCTACTCGGGGGGGCCGTAAACGAGCAGTACTTC.

The chain has TRBV19 and TRBJ1-5; D is uncertain. Trimming took off 1 base at V and 1 base at J, with 5 bases between the two ends. This CDR3 is built from 14 residues. The germline V gene encodes CDR1 LNHDA and CDR2 SQIVND (reference sequence). CDR3 sequence reads: CASSIGASNQPQHF. CDR3 in DNA: TGTGCCAGTAGTATAGGGGCCAGCAATCAGCCCCAGCATTTT.

The V gene is TRBV7-9, the J gene TRBJ2-5; TRBD2 agrees at 8 bases. V trimming: 2 bases; J trimming: 6 bases; junction bases outside the gene matches: 8. Germline CDR1 SEHNR, CDR2 FQNEAQ (reference sequence). This CDR3 has 15 residues. CDR3 sequence: CASSLLTAGVQTQYF. In DNA form, the CDR3 reads TGTGCCAGCAGCTTACTGACAGCGGGAGTACAGACCCAGTACTTC.

The chain uses TRBV5-6 and TRBJ1-1; D uncertain. This CDR3 is built from 16 residues. V gave up 0 bases and J gave up 0 bases, with 12 bases separating them. Germline values: CDR1 SGHDT, CDR2 YYEEEE. The CDR3 loop is CASSLDFSGMNTEAFF. DNA of the CDR3: TGTGCCAGCAGCTTGGACTTCTCGGGGATGAACACTGAAGCTTTCTTT.

J is TRBJ2-1 and V is TRBV9, with 10 bases matching TRBD2. The germline V gene has CDR1 SGDLS and CDR2 YYNGEE. The CDR3 covers 15 residues. J gave up 7 bases and V 0 bases, and 4 bases lay outside the gene matches. The DNA for the CDR3 is TGTGCCAGCAGCGTAGAGCTAGCGGGAGTGAATGAGCAGTTCTTC. Translated, it gives CASSVELAGVNEQFF.

V is TRBV7-9 and J is TRBJ2-3, with a tentative D call TRBD1 (7 bases). Trimming removed 5 bases from V and 0 bases from J, with 15 bases in between. This CDR3 spans 16 amino acids. Looked up from germline, CDR1 is SEHNR and CDR2 is FQNEAQ (reference sequence). The CDR3 spells CASSPRTGLSTDTQYF. The CDR3 region has the DNA TGTGCCAGCAGCCCACGGACAGGACTAAGCACAGATACGCAGTATTTT.

The chain uses TRBV7-9 and TRBJ2-1; 11 bases align to TRBD1. V lost 4 bases to trimming and J lost 6 bases; unmatched junction nucleotides: 11. The CDR3 is 17 residues long. Per the germline V gene, CDR1 is SEHNR and CDR2 is FQNEAQ (reference sequence). CDR3 DNA sequence: TGTGCCAGCAGCTACCCACTGGACAGGGGGCATCGCAATGAGCAGTTCTTC. Its protein is CASSYPLDRGHRNEQFF.

The V gene is TRBV7-9, the J gene TRBJ2-7; 7 nucleotides line up with TRBD2. This CDR3 spans 13 amino acids. V was clipped by 0 bases and J by 7 bases; unmatched bases: 3. Germline values: CDR1 SEHNR, CDR2 FQNEAQ (reference sequence). The CDR3 reads CASSLAWGGEQYF. In DNA form, the CDR3 reads TGTGCCAGCAGCTTAGCGTGGGGGGGTGAGCAGTACTTC.

This chain links TRBV29-1 with TRBJ2-5, with 9 bases lining up with TRBD2. CDR1 and CDR2 from the germline V gene are SQVTM and ANQGSEA. V shed 8 bases, J shed 5 bases, and the junction held 12 bases outside the gene matches. This CDR3 has 14 residues. CDR3 amino acids: CSSLAGKAGETQYF. The CDR3 DNA sequence: TGCAGCAGCCTAGCGGGGAAGGCGGGCGAGACCCAGTACTTC.

This chain connects TRBV5-8 to TRBJ2-2, with a tentative D call TRBD1 (6 bases). The ends were cut back, 9 bases at V and 5 bases at J, with 23 bases in the middle. The germline CDR1 and CDR2 sequences are SGHTS and YDEGEE. The CDR3 loop spans 16 amino acids. The CDR3 DNA is TGTGCCACCAGGGGACGGCCAAGGGCTTTGACCGGGGAGCTGTTTTTT. Amino acid sequence: CATRGRPRALTGELFF.

The genes are TRBV29-1 and TRBJ2-3; weak D call: TRBD2 (6 bases). The length of the CDR3 is 13 residues. Trimming removed 3 bases at V and 1 base at J, with 8 bases between. Germline values: CDR1 SQVTM, CDR2 ANQGSEA. CDR3 DNA: TGCAGCGTTGAGGTAGCGGGCACAGATACGCAGTATTTT. Encoded protein: CSVEVAGTDTQYF.